Each of the 25 T cell receptor beta chains below was sequenced from the same sample in a study of T cells in Graves' hyperthyroidism and ophthalmopathy. Researchers took RNA transcripts and amplified the TCR beta CDR3 regions from them. With the HTBI primer set, the TCR CDR3 went through a first round of RT-PCR. TCRdb re-called the multiplex PCR reads through MiXCR, storing one row per CDR3 protein. The sample consists of fewer than 40,000 distinct CDR3 sequences, approximately 50% of them appearing once. Material: blood. The origin of the receptors is a middle-aged woman with Graves' ophthalmopathy.

V usage is TRBV9 and J usage is TRBJ2-6, with TRBD1 identical over 8 bases. The CDR3 loop spans 18 amino acids. Trimming removed 4 bases from V and 4 bases from J; junction bases left unmatched: 13. Germline V lookup: CDR1 SGDLS, CDR2 YYNGEE. In DNA form, the CDR3 reads TGTGCCAGCAGCTCAACCGGGACAGGAATCTCAGGGGCCAACGTCCTGACTTTC. It encodes CASSSTGTGISGANVLTF.

This clonotype qualifies as medium-sized. The CDR3 region is CAISGDRGQTGGYTF. In DNA form, the CDR3 reads TGTGCCATCTCTGGGGACAGGGGGCAAACGGGAGGCTACACCTTC. The chain links TRBV10-3 to TRBJ1-2; 12 nucleotides align to TRBD1. The CDR3 contains 15 residues. The germline gives CDR1 ENHRY, CDR2 SYGVKD. With 8 bases clipped from V and 8 bases from J, the junction kept 12 bases outside the gene matches.

This clonotype was seen ten or more times. The rearrangement uses TRBV6-1 and TRBJ2-1; 11 nucleotides align to TRBD2. V trimming: 7 bases; J trimming: 8 bases; junction bases outside the gene matches: 10. Germline V lookup: CDR1 MNHNS, CDR2 SASEGT. The CDR3 loop spans 15 amino acids. The CDR3 sequence: CASKGSGGEMDEQFF. The DNA of the CDR3 is TGTGCCAGCAAGGGTAGCGGGGGGGAGATGGATGAGCAGTTCTTC.

This clonotype was observed at least ten times. This chain uses TRBV12-3 or TRBV12-4 with TRBJ2-3; 13 nucleotides agree with TRBD2. Germline trimming cut 4 bases from V and 5 bases from J; bases unmatched to any gene: 15. This CDR3 has 19 residues. In DNA, the CDR3 is TGTGCCAGCAGTTCCACGACTAGCGGGGGGCCGTGGAGTCGAGATACGCAGTATTTT. Protein sequence: CASSSTTSGGPWSRDTQYF.

In its sample, this clonotype ranks as medium-sized. The chain recombines TRBV29-1 with TRBJ2-2; TRBD1 aligns across 8 bases. Per the germline V gene, CDR1 is SQVTM and CDR2 is ANQGSEA. This CDR3 has 14 amino acids. The ends lost 5 bases at V and 1 base at J; junction bases unmatched: 3. CDR3 amino acids: CSVMTGVNTGELFF. CDR3 nucleotides: TGCAGCGTTATGACAGGGGTGAACACCGGGGAGCTGTTTTTT.

The table lists this clonotype with many counts. The V gene is TRBV18, the J gene TRBJ1-1; D might be TRBD1 (5 bases). Germline V gives CDR1 KGHSH, CDR2 LQKENI. This CDR3 spans 13 amino acids. Trimming shortened V by 2 bases and J by 7 bases, and 11 bases separated the two germline ends. CDR3 bases: TGTGCCAGCTCACCATTGCAGGGCCATGAAGCTTTCTTT. It specifies CASSPLQGHEAFF.

On this clonotype itself: A much larger clone lies a single base off, so this may be a read error. The J gene is TRBJ1-1, the V gene TRBV28; D not certain. The CDR3 runs 12 residues. CDR1 and CDR2 from the germline V gene are MDHEN and SYDVKM. Here the CDR3 DNA reads TGTGCCACGAACCTTTTGAACACTGAAGCTCTCTTT. It yields the protein CATNLLNTEALF. The complete variable domain, with remaining parts taken from reference TRBV28 and TRBJ1-1, reads DVKVTQSSRYLVKRTGEKVFLECVQDMDHENMFWYRQDPGLGLRLIYFSYDVKMKEKGDIPEGYSVSREKKERFSLILESASTNQTSMYLCATNLLNTEALFGQGTRLTVV.

Details on this clonotype: One end of the junction does not line up with germline, which may come from a read error. V and J are TRBV10-3 and TRBJ2-6, with D maybe TRBD1 (6 bases). The CDR3 is 13 residues long. Germline assignment: CDR1 ENHRY and CDR2 SYGVKD. The CDR3 sequence is CAISEGTGNTEAF. Written as DNA, the CDR3 is TGTGCCATCAGTGAGGGAACAGGGAACACTGAAGCTTTC.

Notes on this clonotype: One junction end does not reproduce the germline sequence, and a read error may be involved. The chain combines TRBV7-2 with TRBJ2-7, with D perhaps TRBD1 (6 bases). CDR3 length: 15 residues. Germline-derived CDR1 and CDR2 are SGHTA and FQGNSA. The CDR3 coding sequence is TGTGTCAGCAGCTATTGGGCAGGGGAGTCCTACGAGCAGTACTTC. This codes for CVSSYWAGESYEQYF.

Within the sample, this clonotype is medium-sized. The CDR3, as DNA: TGTGCCACCAGCAGAGTCGGTGGCGGCACCTACGAGCAGTACTTC. Residues: CATSRVGGGTYEQYF. V usage is TRBV15 and J usage is TRBJ2-7; the D is unclear. CDR1 is LNHNV, CDR2 YYDKDF, per germline (reference sequence). The CDR3 consists of 15 residues. The V end lost 1 base, the J end lost 2 bases, and 12 bases lay between the germline ends.

This clonotype was observed at least ten times. V usage is TRBV19 and J usage is TRBJ1-4; the D gene is possibly TRBD1 (5 bases). Germline values: CDR1 LNHDA, CDR2 SQIVND (reference sequence). With 4 bases removed from V and 2 bases from J, the gap between germline ends came to 20 bases. CDR3 length: 18 amino acids. CDR3 coding DNA: TGTGCCAGTAGTAGAAAGACAGATTTATTTTCGACTAATGAAAAACTGTTTTTT. Translating gives CASSRKTDLFSTNEKLFF. Using reference TRBV19 and TRBJ1-4 for the parts outside the CDR3, the full variable domain is DGGITQSPKYLFRKEGQNVTLSCEQNLNHDAMYWYRQDPGQGLRLIYYSQIVNDFQKGDIAEGYSVSREKKESFPLTVTSAQKNPTAFYLCASSRKTDLFSTNEKLFFGSGTQLSVL.

In this sample, this clonotype turned up many times. The V and J genes are TRBV6-2 or TRBV6-3 and TRBJ2-7; D gene unclear. Germline V lookup: CDR1 MNHEY, CDR2 SVGEGT. Trimming took off 0 bases at V and 0 bases at J, with 9 bases between the two ends. CDR3 length: 15 amino acids. Here the CDR3 DNA reads TGTGCCAGCAGTTACTCTCGAAGCGACTCCTACGAGCAGTACTTC. It translates to CASSYSRSDSYEQYF.

This clonotype appeared many times. V usage is TRBV20-1 and J usage is TRBJ2-1; D not certain. Trimming shortened V by 0 bases and J by 0 bases, and 6 bases separated the two germline ends. The CDR3 is made up of 14 amino acids. Germline CDR1 DFQATT, CDR2 SNEGSKA (reference sequence). CDR3 nucleotides: TGCAGTGCTAGAGATCCGAACTCCTACAATGAGCAGTTCTTC. It codes for CSARDPNSYNEQFF.

This chain joins TRBV20-1 and TRBJ2-7; 14 positions agree with TRBD2. The germline gives CDR1 DFQATT, CDR2 SNEGSKA (reference sequence). The CDR3 extends over 16 amino acids. After removal of 1 base from V and 4 bases from J, the junction contained 6 bases not matched to a gene. The CDR3 sequence: CSARATSGRARYEQYF. The CDR3 DNA is TGCAGTGCTAGAGCGACTAGCGGGAGGGCCAGGTACGAGCAGTACTTC.

The V call is TRBV20-1, the J call TRBJ2-1, with TRBD1 identical over 7 bases. The V and J ends lost 4 bases and 7 bases, in that order; junction bases with no gene match: 10. Germline V gives CDR1 DFQATT, CDR2 SNEGSKA (reference sequence). The CDR3 has 14 amino acids. The CDR3 region has the DNA TGCAGTGCTACCAGGGGGTCAGCAACTAATGAGCAGTTCTTC. It codes for CSATRGSATNEQFF.

This clonotype was recorded many times. One end of the junction is discordant with germline, which a read error may explain. The chain uses TRBV12-3 or TRBV12-4 and TRBJ2-7; D might be TRBD1 (5 bases). This CDR3 contains 13 residues. In DNA, the CDR3 is TGTGCCAGCAGCTTAGGGGTAGACTACGAGCAGTACTTC. It specifies CASSLGVDYEQYF.

This clonotype qualifies as medium-sized. V usage is TRBV2 and J usage is TRBJ1-2; D may be TRBD1 (5 bases). CDR3 size: 15 residues. V was clipped by 6 bases and J by 3 bases, with 17 bases between them. Germline CDR1 SNHLY, CDR2 FYNNEI. CDR3 loop: CASRGPGTVDYGYTF. Here the CDR3 DNA reads TGTGCCAGCAGGGGCCCTGGGACCGTTGACTATGGCTACACCTTC.

This rearrangement joins TRBV19 to TRBJ2-7, with no clear D. Germline values: CDR1 LNHDA, CDR2 SQIVND (reference sequence). This CDR3 contains 15 residues. Trimming cost V 6 bases and J 7 bases, with 22 bases left between them. The CDR3 DNA reads as TGTGCCAGTAGCAAGCGCACCGTGACCTACAATGAGCAGTACTTC. Its translation: CASSKRTVTYNEQYF.

By share of the sample, this clonotype is medium-sized (0.01 to 0.1%). The gene calls are TRBV10-2 and TRBJ2-1, with D tentatively TRBD2 (6 bases). The V gene's germline CDR1 is WSHSY and CDR2 SAAADI. The CDR3 spans 13 residues. V gave up 0 bases and J gave up 6 bases, with 6 bases separating them. The CDR3 DNA sequence: TGCGCCAGCAGTGAGTCTAGCGGCAATGAGCAGTTCTTC. Translation: CASSESSGNEQFF.

A remark on this clonotype: The conserved closing phenylalanine or tryptophan is absent in this CDR3, likely reflecting a read error. The chain links TRBV9 to TRBJ1-3; 9 bases match TRBD1. CDR1 is SGDLS, CDR2 YYNGEE, per germline. The CDR3 length is 17 residues. CDR3 bases: TGTGCCAGCGGCGTAGATGGACAGGGGTTCTCGGGAAACACCATATATTCT. Protein: CASGVDGQGFSGNTIYS.

As for this clonotype: Lacking the conserved final phenylalanine or tryptophan, this CDR3 likely reflects a read error. V is TRBV7-9 and J is TRBJ1-6; D gene ambiguous. This CDR3 is built from 14 residues. From germline, CDR1 is SEHNR and CDR2 FQNEAQ (reference sequence). V shed 7 bases and J shed 13 bases, with 20 bases lying between them. This CDR3 is CASTFGQHGSPLHS. CDR3 sequence (DNA): TGTGCCAGCACCTTCGGTCAACATGGTTCGCCCCTCCACTCT.

The rearrangement joins TRBV5-1 to TRBJ2-7; 7 positions match TRBD1. In germline, CDR1 is SGHRS, CDR2 YFSETQ. V lost 5 bases to trimming and J lost 3 bases; unmatched junction nucleotides: 5. The CDR3 spans 13 residues. In DNA form, the CDR3 reads TGCGCCAGCAGGCCCGGGACAGACTACGAGCAGTACTTC. The encoded protein is CASRPGTDYEQYF.

About this clonotype itself: Here the CDR3 omits its conserved ending phenylalanine or tryptophan, so a read error is the likely source. This rearrangement joins TRBV5-4 to TRBJ1-2, with a weak D call TRBD1 (6 bases). From germline, CDR1 is SGHNT and CDR2 YYREEE (reference sequence). V was shortened by 2 bases and J by 4 bases, with 15 bases between the two germline ends. CDR3 length equals 15 residues. CDR3: CASSFPGVRGYGYTL. For the CDR3, the DNA is TGTGCCAGCAGCTTTCCAGGGGTCAGAGGCTATGGCTACACCCTC.

As to this clonotype: One end of the junction varies from germline; a read error may be responsible. The chain employs TRBV11-3 and TRBJ2-1; 12 bases agree with TRBD2. The CDR3 totals 18 residues. The germline V gene has CDR1 SGHNT and CDR2 YENEEA. CDR3 nucleotides: TGTGCCAGCAGCCCAGGCAGGACTAGCGGGGCCAAATACAATGAACAGTTCTTC. Translating gives CASSPGRTSGAKYNEQFF.

The count of this clonotype is one. The chain combines TRBV5-1 with TRBJ2-2; D remains unclear. The CDR3 length is 14 residues. Per the germline V gene, CDR1 is SGHRS and CDR2 is YFSETQ. V was trimmed by 3 bases and J by 6 bases, leaving 12 bases between them. The CDR3 DNA reads as TGCGCCAGCAGCTCGGATAGGACGGCCGGGGAGCTGTTTTTT. Its protein is CASSSDRTAGELFF.